This T cell receptor beta chain is drawn from a study of control samples from healthy donors and cancer patients (dated by TCRdb to about 2020). From the cysteine through the phenylalanine, the CDR3 covers 16 amino acids. The CDR3 DNA has 48 bases and is translated from base 1. Sequences KGHSH (CDR1) and LQKENI (CDR2) are obtained from the germline V gene. V loses 6 bases of germline sequence and J loses 1 base, and the interval between the two ends is 15 bases. The library relied on the immunoSEQ multiplex PCR assay. TCRdb limited this immuneACCESS table to in-frame rearrangements with V and J called. A share of clones is missing; checked studies link under half to unresolved V genes, and the rest is unexplained. Recorded for this sample are about 250,000 clones; 82% of them occurred a single time. The top ten hold approximately 12% of the sample. Worth noting for this clone: Its antigen remains undetermined. No per-base quality is available; no much larger clone lies one base away.

The sample consisted of PBMCs. The clonotype was recovered from a woman aged 60-70 years with lung cancer. The sequence is built from TRBV18 and TRBJ2-2; the D element could tentatively be TRBD1 or TRBD2, as 5 bases agree for each. The encoded CDR3 is CASSPPEGRNTGELFF. The bases read TGTGCCAGCTCGCCGCCAGAGGGGAGGAACACCGGGGAGCTGTTTTTT.